This TCR beta chain is from a study of control samples from healthy donors and cancer patients. The CDR3 runs to 15 residues. Germline CDR1 and CDR2: SGHNT and YYREEE (reference sequence). In the case of this clone: Given a much more abundant clone one base away, this may be a read error.

The method was immunoSEQ multiplex PCR; TCRdb's version includes in-frame clones alone and lacks a portion of them. The sample lists 50,000 to 70,000 clones, roughly 88% occurring once. This receptor was taken from a man between 50 and 59 years old in good health. The V call is TRBV5-4, the J call TRBJ2-3; 7 positions match TRBD2. Sequenced input: blood. The CDR3 here is CANSLQREANLAQYF. The CDR3 bases are TGTGCCAACAGCTTACAGCGGGAAGCAAACCTAGCGCAGTATTTT.